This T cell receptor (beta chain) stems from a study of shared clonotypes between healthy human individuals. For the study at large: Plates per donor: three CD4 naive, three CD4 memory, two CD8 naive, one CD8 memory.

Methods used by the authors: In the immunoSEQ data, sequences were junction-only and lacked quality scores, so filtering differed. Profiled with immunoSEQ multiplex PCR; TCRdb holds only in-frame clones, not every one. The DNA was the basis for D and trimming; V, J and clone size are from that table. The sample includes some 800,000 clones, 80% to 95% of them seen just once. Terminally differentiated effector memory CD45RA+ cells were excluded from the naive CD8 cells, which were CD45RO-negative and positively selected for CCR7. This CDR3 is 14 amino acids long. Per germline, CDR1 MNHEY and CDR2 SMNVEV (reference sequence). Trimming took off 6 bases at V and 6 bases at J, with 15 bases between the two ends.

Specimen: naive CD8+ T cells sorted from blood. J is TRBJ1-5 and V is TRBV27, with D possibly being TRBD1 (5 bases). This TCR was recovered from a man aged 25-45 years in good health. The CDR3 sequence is CASSRAGSAQPQHF. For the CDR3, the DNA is TGTGCCAGCAGCCGGGCAGGGAGTGCTCAGCCCCAGCATTTT.